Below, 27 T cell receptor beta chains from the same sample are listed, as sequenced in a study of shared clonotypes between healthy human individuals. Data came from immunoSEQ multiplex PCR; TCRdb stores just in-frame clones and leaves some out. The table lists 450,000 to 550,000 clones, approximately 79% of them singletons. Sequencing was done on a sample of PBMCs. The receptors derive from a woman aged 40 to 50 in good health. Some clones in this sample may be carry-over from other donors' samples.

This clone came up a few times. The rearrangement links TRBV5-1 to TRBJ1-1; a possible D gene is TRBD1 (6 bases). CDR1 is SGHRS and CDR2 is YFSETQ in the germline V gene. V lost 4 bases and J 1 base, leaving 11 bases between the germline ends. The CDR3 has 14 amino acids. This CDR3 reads CASSEGVGNTEAFF. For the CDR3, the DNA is TGCGCCAGCAGCGAGGGGGTTGGGAACACTGAAGCTTTCTTT.

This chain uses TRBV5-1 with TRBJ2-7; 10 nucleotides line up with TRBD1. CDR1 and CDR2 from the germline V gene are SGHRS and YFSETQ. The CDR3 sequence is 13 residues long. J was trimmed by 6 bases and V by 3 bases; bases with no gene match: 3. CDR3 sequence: CASSSRDRGEQYF. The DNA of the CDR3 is TGCGCCAGCAGCTCCCGGGACAGGGGCGAGCAGTACTTC.

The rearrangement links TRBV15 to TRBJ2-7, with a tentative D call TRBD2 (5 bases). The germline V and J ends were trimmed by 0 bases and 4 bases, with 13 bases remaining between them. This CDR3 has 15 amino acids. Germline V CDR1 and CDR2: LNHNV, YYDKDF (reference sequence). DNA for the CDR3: TGTGCCACCAGCAGAGATGCGGTGAGGGATTACGAGCAGTACTTC. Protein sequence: CATSRDAVRDYEQYF.

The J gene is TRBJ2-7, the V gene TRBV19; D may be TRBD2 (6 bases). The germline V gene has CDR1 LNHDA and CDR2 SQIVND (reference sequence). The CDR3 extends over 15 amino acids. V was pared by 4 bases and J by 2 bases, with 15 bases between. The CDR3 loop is CASSSWDSRPYEQYF. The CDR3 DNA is TGTGCCAGTAGTAGCTGGGACTCCCGACCCTACGAGCAGTACTTC.

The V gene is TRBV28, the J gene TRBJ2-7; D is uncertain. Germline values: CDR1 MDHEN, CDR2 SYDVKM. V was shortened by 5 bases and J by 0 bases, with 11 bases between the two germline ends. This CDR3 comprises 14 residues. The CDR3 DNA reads TGTGCCAGCAGTGACGATGGACCCTCCTACGAGCAGTACTTC. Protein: CASSDDGPSYEQYF.

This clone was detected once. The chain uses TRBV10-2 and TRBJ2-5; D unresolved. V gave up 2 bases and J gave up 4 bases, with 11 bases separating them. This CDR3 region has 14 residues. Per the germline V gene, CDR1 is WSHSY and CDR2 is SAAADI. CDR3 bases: TGCGCCAGCAGTGAGCCGATCCTGGGAGAGACCCAGTACTTC. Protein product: CASSEPILGETQYF.

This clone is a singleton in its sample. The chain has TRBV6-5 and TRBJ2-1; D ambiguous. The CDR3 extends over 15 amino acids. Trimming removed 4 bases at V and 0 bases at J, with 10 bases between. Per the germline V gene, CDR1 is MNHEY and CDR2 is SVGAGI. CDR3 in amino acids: CASSSDISSYNEQFF. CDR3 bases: TGTGCCAGCAGTTCCGATATAAGCTCCTACAATGAGCAGTTCTTC.

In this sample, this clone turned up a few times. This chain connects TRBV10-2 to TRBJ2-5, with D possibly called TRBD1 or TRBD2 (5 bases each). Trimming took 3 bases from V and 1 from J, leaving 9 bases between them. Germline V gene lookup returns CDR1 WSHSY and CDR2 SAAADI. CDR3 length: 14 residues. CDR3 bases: TGCGCCAGCAGTGAACGGGGACCCCAAGAGACCCAGTACTTC. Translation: CASSERGPQETQYF.

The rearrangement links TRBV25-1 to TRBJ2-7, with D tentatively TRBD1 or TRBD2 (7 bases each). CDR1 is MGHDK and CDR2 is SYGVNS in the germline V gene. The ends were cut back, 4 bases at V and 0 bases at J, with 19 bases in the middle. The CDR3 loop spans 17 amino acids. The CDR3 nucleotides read TGTGCCAGCAGTGTCCAGGGCGGGGGACAGAGCTCCTACGAGCAGTACTTC. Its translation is CASSVQGGGQSSYEQYF.

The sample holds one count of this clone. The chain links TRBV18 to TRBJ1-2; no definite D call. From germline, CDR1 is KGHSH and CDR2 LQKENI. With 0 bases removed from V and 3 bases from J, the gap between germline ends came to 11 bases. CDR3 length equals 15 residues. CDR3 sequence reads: CASSPPSQSYYGYTF. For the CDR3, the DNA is TGTGCCAGCTCACCACCGTCCCAGAGCTACTATGGCTACACCTTC.

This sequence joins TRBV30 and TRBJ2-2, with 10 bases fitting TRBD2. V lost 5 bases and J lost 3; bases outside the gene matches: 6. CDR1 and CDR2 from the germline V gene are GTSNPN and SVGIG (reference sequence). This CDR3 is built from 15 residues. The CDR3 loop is CAWSPGLADTGELFF. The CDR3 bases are TGTGCCTGGTCCCCCGGACTAGCGGACACCGGGGAGCTGTTTTTT.

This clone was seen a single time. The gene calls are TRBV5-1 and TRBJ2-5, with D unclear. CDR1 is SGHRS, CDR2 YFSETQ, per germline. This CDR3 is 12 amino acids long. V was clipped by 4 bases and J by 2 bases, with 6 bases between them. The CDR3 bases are TGCGCCAGCAGCCTAGTGCAAGAGACCCAGTACTTC. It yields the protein CASSLVQETQYF.

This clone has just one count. CDR3 bases: TGTGCCAGCTCACCACCGGAGGGGCCCCTCGAGCAGTACTTC. The encoded protein is CASSPPEGPLEQYF. This sequence joins TRBV18 and TRBJ2-7; a weak D match, TRBD2 (6 bases). CDR1 is KGHSH and CDR2 is LQKENI in the germline V gene. Trimming pared 0 bases from V and 6 bases from J, leaving 12 bases between. This CDR3 comprises 14 residues.

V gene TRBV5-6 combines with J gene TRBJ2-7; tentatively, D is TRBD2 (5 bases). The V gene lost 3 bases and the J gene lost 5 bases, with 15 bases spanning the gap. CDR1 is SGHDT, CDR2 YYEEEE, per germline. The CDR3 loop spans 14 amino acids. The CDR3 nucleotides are TGTGCCAGCAGCTCACTTAAGGGAGCTGACGAGCAGTACTTC. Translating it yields CASSSLKGADEQYF.

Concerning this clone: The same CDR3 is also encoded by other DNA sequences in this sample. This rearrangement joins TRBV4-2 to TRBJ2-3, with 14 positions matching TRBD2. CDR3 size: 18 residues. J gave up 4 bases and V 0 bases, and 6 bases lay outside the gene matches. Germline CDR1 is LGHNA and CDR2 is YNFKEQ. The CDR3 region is CASSQDRRTSGRSDTQYF. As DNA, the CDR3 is TGTGCCAGCAGCCAAGATAGGCGGACTAGCGGGAGGTCAGATACGCAGTATTTT.

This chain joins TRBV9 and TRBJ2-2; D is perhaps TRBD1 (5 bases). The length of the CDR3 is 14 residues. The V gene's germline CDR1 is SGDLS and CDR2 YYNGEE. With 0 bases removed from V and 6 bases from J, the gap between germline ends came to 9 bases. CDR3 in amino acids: CASSVAGHAGELFF. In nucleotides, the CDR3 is TGTGCCAGCAGCGTAGCCGGACACGCCGGGGAGCTGTTTTTT.

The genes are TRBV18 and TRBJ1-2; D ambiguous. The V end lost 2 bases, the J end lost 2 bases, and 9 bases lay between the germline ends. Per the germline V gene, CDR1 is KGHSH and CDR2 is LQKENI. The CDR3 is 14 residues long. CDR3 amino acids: CASSPFEGNYGYTF. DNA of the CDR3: TGTGCCAGCTCACCATTCGAGGGAAACTATGGCTACACCTTC.

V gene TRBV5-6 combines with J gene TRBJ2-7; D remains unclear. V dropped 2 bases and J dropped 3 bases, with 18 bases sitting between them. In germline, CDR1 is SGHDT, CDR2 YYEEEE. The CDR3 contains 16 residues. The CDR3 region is CASSFPSGMAGYEQYF. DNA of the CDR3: TGTGCCAGCAGCTTCCCCTCTGGGATGGCAGGCTACGAGCAGTACTTC.

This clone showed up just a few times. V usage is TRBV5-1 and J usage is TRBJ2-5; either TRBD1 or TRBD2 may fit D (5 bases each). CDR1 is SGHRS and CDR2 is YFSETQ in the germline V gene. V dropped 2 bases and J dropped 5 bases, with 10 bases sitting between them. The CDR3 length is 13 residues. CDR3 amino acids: CASSFGTGETQYF. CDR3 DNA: TGCGCCAGCAGCTTCGGGACGGGGGAGACCCAGTACTTC.

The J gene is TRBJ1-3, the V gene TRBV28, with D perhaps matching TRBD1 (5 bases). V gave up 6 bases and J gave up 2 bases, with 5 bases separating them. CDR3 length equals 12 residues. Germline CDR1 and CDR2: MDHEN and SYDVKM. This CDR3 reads CASSRAGNTIYF. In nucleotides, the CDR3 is TGTGCCAGCAGCAGGGCTGGAAACACCATATATTTT.

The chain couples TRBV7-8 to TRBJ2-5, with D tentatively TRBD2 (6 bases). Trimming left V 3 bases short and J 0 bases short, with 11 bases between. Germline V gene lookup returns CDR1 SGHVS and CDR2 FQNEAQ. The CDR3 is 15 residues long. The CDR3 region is CASSFRRVYQETQYF. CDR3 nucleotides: TGTGCCAGCAGCTTCCGGAGGGTGTACCAAGAGACCCAGTACTTC.

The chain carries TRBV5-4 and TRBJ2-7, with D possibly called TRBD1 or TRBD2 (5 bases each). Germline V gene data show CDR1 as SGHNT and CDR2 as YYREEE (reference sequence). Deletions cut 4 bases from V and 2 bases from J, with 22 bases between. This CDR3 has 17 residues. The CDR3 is CASSRSVGRDHTYEQYF. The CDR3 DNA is TGTGCCAGCAGCCGCTCCGTTGGCAGGGACCATACCTACGAGCAGTACTTC. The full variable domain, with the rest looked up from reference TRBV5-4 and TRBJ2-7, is ETGVTQSPTHLIKTRGQQVTLRCSSQSGHNTVSWYQQALGQGPQFIFQYYREEENGRGNFPPRFSGLQFPNYSSELNVNALELDDSALYLCASSRSVGRDHTYEQYFGPGTRLTVT.

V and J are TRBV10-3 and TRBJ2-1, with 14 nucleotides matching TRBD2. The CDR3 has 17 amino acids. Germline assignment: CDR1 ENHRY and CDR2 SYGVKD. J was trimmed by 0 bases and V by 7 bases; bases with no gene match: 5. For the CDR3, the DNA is TGTGCCATCAAAGCAGGGACTAGCGGGAGCTCCTACAATGAGCAGTTCTTC. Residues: CAIKAGTSGSSYNEQFF.

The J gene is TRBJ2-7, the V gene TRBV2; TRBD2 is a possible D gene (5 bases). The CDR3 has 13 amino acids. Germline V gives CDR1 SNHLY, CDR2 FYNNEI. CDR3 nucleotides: TGTGCCAGCAGTGAAGATGGGTCAGTAGCGTCGGCAGTC. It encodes CASSEDGSVASAV.

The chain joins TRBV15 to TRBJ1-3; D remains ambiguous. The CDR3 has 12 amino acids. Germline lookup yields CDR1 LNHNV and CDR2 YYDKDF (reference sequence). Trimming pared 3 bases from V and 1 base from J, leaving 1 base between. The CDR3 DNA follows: TGTGCCACCAGCAGTTCTGGAAACACCATATATTTT. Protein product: CATSSSGNTIYF.

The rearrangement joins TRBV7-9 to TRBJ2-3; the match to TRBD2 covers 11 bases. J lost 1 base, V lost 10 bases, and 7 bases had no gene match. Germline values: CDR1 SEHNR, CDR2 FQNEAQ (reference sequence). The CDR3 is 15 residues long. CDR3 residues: CATRGGLAGTDTQYF. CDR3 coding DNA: TGTGCCACGAGGGGGGGACTAGCGGGCACAGATACGCAGTATTTT.

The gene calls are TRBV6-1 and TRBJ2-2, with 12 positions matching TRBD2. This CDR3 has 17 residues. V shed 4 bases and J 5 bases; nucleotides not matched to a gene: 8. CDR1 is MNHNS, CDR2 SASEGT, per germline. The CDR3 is CASSVSSGRAGTGELFF. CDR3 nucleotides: TGTGCCAGCAGTGTTTCTAGCGGGAGGGCCGGGACCGGGGAGCTGTTTTTT.